These 10 T cell receptor beta chains came from one sample sequenced in a study of T cells in Graves' hyperthyroidism and ophthalmopathy. TCR beta CDR3 region amplification was performed from RNA transcripts. HTBI primers were used for first-round RT-PCR of the TCR CDR3. TCRdb used MiXCR to reprocess the multiplex PCR reads, holding one entry per CDR3 protein. The repertoire has roughly 200,000 distinct CDR3 sequences, about 16% of them found once; the top ten carry over 35%. The sample was blood. The receptor set was obtained from a middle-aged man with Graves' hyperthyroidism.

This clonotype was seen at least ten times. This chain uses TRBV18 with TRBJ1-2; possibly TRBD1 for D (6 bases). There are 15 residues in the CDR3. Trimming left V 4 bases short and J 2 bases short, with 14 bases between. CDR1 and CDR2 from the germline V gene are KGHSH and LQKENI. The CDR3: CASSQPGTWNYGYTF. DNA of the CDR3: TGTGCCAGCTCACAACCCGGGACATGGAACTATGGCTACACCTTC.

The chain recombines TRBV7-2 with TRBJ1-4; TRBD1 matches 9 bases. The CDR3 spans 15 residues. With 5 bases clipped from V and 7 bases from J, the junction kept 8 bases outside the gene matches. Germline lookup yields CDR1 SGHTA and CDR2 FQGNSA. This chain's CDR3 is CASSPGGTGFEKLFF. The CDR3 region has the DNA TGTGCCAGCAGCCCAGGGGGGACAGGGTTTGAAAAACTGTTTTTT.

This clonotype was counted between two and nine times. The chain couples TRBV14 to TRBJ2-3; 8 nucleotides match TRBD1. Per the germline V gene, CDR1 is SGHDN and CDR2 is FVKESK. J lost 0 bases, V lost 0 bases, and 8 bases had no gene match. This CDR3 has 18 amino acids. The CDR3 sequence: CASSQEGDRLVSTDTQYF. The CDR3 region has the DNA TGTGCCAGCAGCCAAGAAGGGGACAGGCTAGTCAGCACAGATACGCAGTATTTT.

This clonotype was picked up many times. V and J are TRBV29-1 and TRBJ2-3; D call uncertain. The CDR3 has 11 residues. V lost 4 bases, J lost 3 bases, and 5 bases lay in between. Germline CDR1 is SQVTM and CDR2 is ANQGSEA. The CDR3 nucleotides are TGCAGCGTTGTCCCGACAGATACGCAGTATTTT. Its translation: CSVVPTDTQYF.

The rearrangement joins TRBV30 to TRBJ2-4; D remains unclear. Trimming pared 4 bases from V and 5 bases from J, leaving 18 bases between. The CDR3 sequence is 15 residues long. Germline CDR1 GTSNPN, CDR2 SVGIG (reference sequence). CDR3 loop: CAWTLGPSLENIQYF. The CDR3 DNA reads as TGTGCCTGGACCCTTGGTCCCTCCTTGGAAAACATTCAGTACTTC.

This sequence joins TRBV4-3 and TRBJ2-3; possibly TRBD1 or TRBD2 for D (7 bases each). Germline CDR1 and CDR2: LGHNA and YSLEER. The CDR3 consists of 16 residues. Trimming removed 0 bases at V and 8 bases at J, with 18 bases between. The CDR3 DNA reads as TGCGCCAGCAGCCAAGATGGGGGGGACCCAGGGGGTACGCAGTATTTT. Its protein product is CASSQDGGDPGGTQYF.

This clonotype was found many times. This sequence joins TRBV11-2 and TRBJ2-5; D perhaps matches TRBD1 (6 bases). The V gene lost 1 base and the J gene lost 2 bases, with 8 bases spanning the gap. The CDR3 consists of 14 residues. Germline V gene data show CDR1 as SGHAT and CDR2 as FQNNGV. The CDR3 DNA reads TGTGCCAGCAGCTTAGGGACAGTTCAAGAGACCCAGTACTTC. It translates to CASSLGTVQETQYF.

The chain joins TRBV20-1 to TRBJ2-7; TRBD2 matches 7 bases. Germline V gene lookup returns CDR1 DFQATT and CDR2 SNEGSKA (reference sequence). This CDR3 is built from 15 residues. Trimming took 5 bases from V and 6 from J; bases not matched to a gene: 16. The CDR3 DNA reads TGCAGTGCTTGCCCACTGGCGGGAGTTTTATGCGAGCAGTACTTC. This translates into CSACPLAGVLCEQYF.

This clonotype is a singleton in its sample. The genes are TRBV6-2 or TRBV6-3 and TRBJ1-5; 10 nucleotides line up with TRBD1. The V segment lost 0 bases and the J segment 7 bases; nucleotides outside the gene matches: 12. From germline, CDR1 is MNHEY and CDR2 SVGEGT. The CDR3 extends over 18 amino acids. The CDR3 region is CASSYSPRGQGHVQPQHF. Here the CDR3 DNA reads TGTGCCAGCAGTTACTCGCCTAGGGGACAGGGGCACGTACAGCCCCAGCATTTT.

This clonotype is a singleton in its sample. A read error is possible here, since a much larger clone lies one base away. The rearrangement links TRBV2 to TRBJ2-7; D is unclear. Germline CDR1 SNHLY, CDR2 FYNNEI. Trimming took 6 bases from V and 1 from J, leaving 10 bases between them. The CDR3 has 13 amino acids. The CDR3 DNA reads TGTGCCAGCAGGGAATATGATTCCTACGAGCAGTACTTC. It codes for CASREYDSYEQYF.